Following are 20 T cell receptor beta chains from one sample sequenced in a study of spatial heterogeneity in lung cancer. The time point here: blood at routine non-recurrence follow-up after resection. Tumor, nontumor lung or frozen PBMC supplied whole RNA, sequenced without sorting. TCRdb independently ran MiXCR on the 5' RACE reads; one entry per CDR3 protein. The sample holds approximately 56,000 distinct CDR3 sequences, around 7.7% seen once. The material was PBMCs, obtained at follow-up. The receptors originated from a female donor with early-stage non-small cell lung cancer.

The chain is built from TRBV5-1 and TRBJ1-1; 9 nucleotides agree with TRBD1. J gave up 5 bases and V 4 bases, and 6 bases lay outside the gene matches. The CDR3 runs 14 residues. Germline values: CDR1 SGHRS, CDR2 YFSETQ. The CDR3 DNA reads TGCGCCAGCAGCGCCGGGACAGGGAGGACTGAAGCTTTCTTT. Amino acids: CASSAGTGRTEAFF.

The table lists this clonotype with a few counts. The rearrangement joins TRBV30 to TRBJ1-4, with TRBD1 as a possible D gene (6 bases). The CDR3 runs 14 residues. Germline-derived CDR1 and CDR2 are GTSNPN and SVGIG (reference sequence). V was pared by 3 bases and J by 6 bases, with 14 bases between. The CDR3 spells CAWRQGNLDEKLFF. The CDR3 bases are TGTGCCTGGAGGCAGGGGAATCTCGATGAAAAACTGTTTTTT.

This clonotype was counted at least ten times. This chain uses TRBV24-1 with TRBJ2-3, with D maybe TRBD2 (6 bases). With 3 bases removed from V and 2 bases from J, the gap between germline ends came to 14 bases. This CDR3 is 16 amino acids long. Germline lookup yields CDR1 KGHDR and CDR2 SFDVKD. Here the CDR3 reads CATSDPHMGLTDTQYF. The CDR3 DNA reads TGTGCCACCAGTGATCCCCACATGGGACTCACAGATACGCAGTATTTT.

Worth noting for this clonotype: Because the CDR3 is missing its conserved closing phenylalanine or tryptophan, this is likely a read error. The V call is TRBV5-1, the J call TRBJ2-1; D remains ambiguous. Per germline, CDR1 SGHRS and CDR2 YFSETQ. The CDR3 has 13 residues. Deletions cut 7 bases from V and 4 bases from J, with 12 bases between. In DNA form, the CDR3 reads TGCGCCAGCGGGGTGATGGGTTACAATGAGCAGTTCATC. This codes for CASGVMGYNEQFI.

This clonotype came up a few times. The genes are TRBV29-1 and TRBJ1-5; 8 bases are shared with TRBD1. With V trimmed by 7 bases and J by 0 bases, 8 bases remained unmatched. This CDR3 comprises 15 residues. Germline assignment: CDR1 SQVTM and CDR2 ANQGSEA. This chain's CDR3 is CSAGTGAHSNQPQHF. For the CDR3, the DNA is TGCAGCGCCGGGACAGGAGCGCATAGCAATCAGCCCCAGCATTTT.

This clonotype was counted between two and nine times. The chain recombines TRBV11-2 with TRBJ2-7; 9 bases are a match to TRBD1. The trim removed 3 bases at V and 1 base at J, leaving 7 bases unmatched. From germline, CDR1 is SGHAT and CDR2 FQNNGV. The CDR3 is made up of 16 amino acids. The CDR3 loop is CASSFPPGTGSYEQYF. For the CDR3, the DNA is TGTGCCAGCAGCTTTCCGCCCGGGACAGGGTCCTACGAGCAGTACTTC.

This clonotype was seen a handful of times. The chain uses TRBV5-1 and TRBJ2-6; 8 bases line up with TRBD1. Germline lookup yields CDR1 SGHRS and CDR2 YFSETQ. This CDR3 region has 18 residues. The J segment lost 0 bases and the V segment lost 4 bases, leaving 9 bases of the junction unmatched. The CDR3 sequence: CASSSSGTGNSGANVLTF. CDR3 nucleotide sequence: TGCGCCAGCAGCAGCTCCGGGACAGGCAACTCTGGGGCCAACGTCCTGACTTTC.

The sample holds many counts of this clonotype. The V gene is TRBV6-5, the J gene TRBJ1-1; a weak D match, TRBD1 (5 bases). Germline V gene data show CDR1 as MNHEY and CDR2 as SVGAGI. The CDR3 is 16 amino acids. V gave up 0 bases and J gave up 1 base, with 12 bases separating them. The CDR3, as DNA: TGTGCCAGCAGTTACTCTCTAGGGGACTCGAACACTGAAGCTTTCTTT. The encoded protein is CASSYSLGDSNTEAFF.

This chain's CDR3 is CASRDIGAGADTQYF. DNA for the CDR3: TGTGCCAGCCGTGATATTGGGGCAGGAGCAGATACGCAGTATTTT. J is TRBJ2-3 and V is TRBV11-2, with D tentatively TRBD1 (5 bases). The CDR3 length is 15 residues. V lost 8 bases to trimming and J lost 4 bases, with 19 bases between them. Germline-derived CDR1 and CDR2 are SGHAT and FQNNGV.

This clonotype showed up many times. The rearrangement joins TRBV6-5 to TRBJ1-5; D is undetermined. Germline V lookup: CDR1 MNHEY, CDR2 SVGAGI. The CDR3 has 15 amino acids. V dropped 2 bases and J dropped 2 bases, with 10 bases sitting between them. The CDR3 spells CASSYTPVGNQPQHF. The CDR3 DNA is TGTGCCAGCAGTTACACACCCGTGGGCAATCAGCCCCAGCATTTT.

This clonotype turned up a few times. This sequence joins TRBV20-1 and TRBJ1-5, with TRBD1 matching over 10 bases. Trimming at V came to 6 bases and at J to 0 bases, leaving 5 bases not matched to a gene. The CDR3 extends over 15 amino acids. Germline values: CDR1 DFQATT, CDR2 SNEGSKA (reference sequence). The CDR3: CSAADRGLSNQPQHF. The CDR3 DNA reads as TGCAGTGCGGCAGACAGGGGGCTTAGCAATCAGCCCCAGCATTTT.

This clonotype was seen many times. The chain carries TRBV9 and TRBJ2-5; TRBD2 agrees at 14 bases. The CDR3 length is 18 residues. In germline, CDR1 is SGDLS, CDR2 YYNGEE. V shed 4 bases, J shed 2 bases, and the junction held 10 bases outside the gene matches. The CDR3 DNA is TGTGCCAGCAGCACCCCGACTAGCGGGGGGGCGGGGCAAGAGACCCAGTACTTC. Residues: CASSTPTSGGAGQETQYF.

This clonotype showed up many times. The DNA of the CDR3 is TGCGCCAGCAGCTTGGAGGTTGGGACGGTCACTGAAGCTTTCTTT. Translated, it gives CASSLEVGTVTEAFF. V and J are TRBV5-1 and TRBJ1-1; tentatively, D is TRBD1 (5 bases). Per germline, CDR1 SGHRS and CDR2 YFSETQ. V lost 0 bases to trimming and J lost 4 bases, with 13 bases between them. The CDR3 extends over 15 amino acids.

About this clonotype: Germline is not matched at one junction end, which may reflect a read error. The chain employs TRBV11-2 and TRBJ2-1; D gene unclear. This CDR3 spans 15 amino acids. Germline CDR1 reads SGHAT; CDR2 reads FQNNGV. This CDR3 reads CASSFLVSWYSEQFF. Written as DNA, the CDR3 is TGTGCCAGCAGCTTCCTAGTTTCTTGGTACAGTGAGCAGTTCTTC.

This clonotype turned up a few times. The CDR3 DNA reads TGTGCCAGCAGCTTAATAGGGCTCGCCAGCTACGAGCAGTACTTC. It translates to CASSLIGLASYEQYF. The V call is TRBV7-9, the J call TRBJ2-7, with no clear D. Trimming pared 2 bases from V and 3 bases from J, leaving 14 bases between. Germline V gene sequence: CDR1 SEHNR, CDR2 FQNEAQ (reference sequence). This CDR3 comprises 15 residues. Filled out from reference TRBV7-9 and TRBJ2-7, the complete variable domain reads DTGVSQNPRHKITKRGQNVTFRCDPISEHNRLYWYRQTLGQGPEFLTYFQNEAQLEKSRLLSDRFSAERPKGSFSTLEIQRTEQGDSAMYLCASSLIGLASYEQYFGPGTRLTVT.

The J gene is TRBJ2-7, the V gene TRBV15, with D possibly being TRBD1 or TRBD2 (7 bases each). The V gene lost 5 bases and the J gene lost 3 bases, with 14 bases spanning the gap. CDR1 is LNHNV, CDR2 YYDKDF, per germline (reference sequence). This CDR3 spans 14 amino acids. The CDR3 region is CATSGGDSFYEQYF. CDR3 sequence (DNA): TGTGCCACCAGCGGGGGGGACAGCTTCTACGAGCAGTACTTC.

This clonotype was seen repeatedly, ten times or more. V is TRBV6-1 and J is TRBJ1-1; D ambiguous. This CDR3 has 14 amino acids. Germline assignment: CDR1 MNHNS and CDR2 SASEGT. Deletions cut 4 bases from V and 1 base from J, with 10 bases between. The CDR3 loop is CASSVRAENTEAFF. CDR3 coding DNA: TGTGCCAGCAGTGTACGGGCAGAGAACACTGAAGCTTTCTTT.

This clonotype showed up just a few times. The chain uses TRBV5-4 and TRBJ2-3; TRBD2 matches 9 bases. V shed 2 bases, J shed 9 bases, and the junction held 10 bases outside the gene matches. Germline-derived CDR1 and CDR2 are SGHNT and YYREEE (reference sequence). The CDR3 extends over 15 amino acids. Here the CDR3 DNA reads TGTGCCAGCAGCTTAACCGGGACTAGCAGTGTGACGCAGTATTTT. Translated: CASSLTGTSSVTQYF.

This clonotype was seen a handful of times. The chain couples TRBV12-3 or TRBV12-4 to TRBJ1-2, with 10 bases identical to TRBD1. This CDR3 is 14 amino acids long. Trimming took 8 bases from V and 4 from J; bases not matched to a gene: 7. The CDR3 sequence is CASRRQGATYGYTF. The CDR3 bases are TGTGCCAGCCGTAGACAGGGGGCGACCTATGGCTACACCTTC.

Ten or more counts support this clonotype. The CDR3 nucleotides read TGTGCCAGCAGCCTCTCCACAGATACGCAGTATTTT. Its translation: CASSLSTDTQYF. The chain carries TRBV9 and TRBJ2-3; the D is unclear. The CDR3 has 12 amino acids. The V gene lost 4 bases and the J gene lost 2 bases, with 5 bases spanning the gap. Germline lookup yields CDR1 SGDLS and CDR2 YYNGEE. Drawing the rest from reference TRBV9 and TRBJ2-3, the complete variable domain is DSGVTQTPKHLITATGQRVTLRCSPRSGDLSVYWYQQSLDQGLQFLIQYYNGEERAKGNILERFSAQQFPDLHSELNLSSLELGDSALYFCASSLSTDTQYFGPGTRLTVL.